A single sample is the source of the 19 T cell receptor beta chains below, sequenced in a study of OX40 agonist ivuxolimab in advanced cancers. Data came from immunoSEQ multiplex PCR; TCRdb stores just in-frame clones and leaves some out. The sample consists of around 58,000 clones, around 89% of them appearing once. Sequenced here: CD4+ or CD8+ T cells sorted from blood, sampled in a trial of the OX40 agonist ivuxolimab. The receptors were gathered from an adult with an advanced solid tumor such as melanoma, head and neck, liver or kidney cancer.

The chain recombines TRBV14 with TRBJ1-4; D gene uncertain. Germline V gene sequence: CDR1 SGHDN, CDR2 FVKESK. Trimming shortened V by 3 bases and J by 8 bases, and 4 bases separated the two germline ends. The CDR3 runs to 11 residues. The CDR3 loop reads CASSHAEKLFF. The CDR3, as DNA: TGTGCCAGCAGCCACGCGGAAAAACTGTTTTTT.

The rearrangement uses TRBV11-2 and TRBJ2-1; 9 nucleotides line up with TRBD2. V dropped 1 base and J dropped 8; count of bases not matched to a gene: 6. Germline CDR1 SGHAT, CDR2 FQNNGV. The CDR3 is 15 residues long. The CDR3 DNA is TGTGCCAGCAGCTTAGGAGGCGGGAGGGCCCATGAGCAGTTCTTC. Translating it yields CASSLGGGRAHEQFF.

V usage is TRBV10-3 and J usage is TRBJ2-1; a weak D match, TRBD1 (6 bases). Trimming removed 6 bases at V and 8 bases at J, with 14 bases between. CDR1 is ENHRY, CDR2 SYGVKD, per germline. CDR3 length: 13 residues. The DNA for the CDR3 is TGTGCCATCAGGGACAGTGGAATCGATGAGCAGTTCTTC. Translating it yields CAIRDSGIDEQFF.

In regard to this clone: This sample includes further DNA sequences coding for the same CDR3. The CDR3 DNA is TGTGCCAGCAGTTACTCGGACAGGGCTTCCTACGAGCAGTACTTC. It translates to CASSYSDRASYEQYF. This rearrangement joins TRBV6-5 to TRBJ2-7, with TRBD1 identical over 8 bases. The CDR3 extends over 15 amino acids. The V segment lost 0 bases and the J segment 1 base; nucleotides outside the gene matches: 2. The germline CDR1 and CDR2 sequences are MNHEY and SVGAGI.

This clone was seen only a few times. The chain employs TRBV10-3 and TRBJ1-1; unclear D gene. Trimming took 0 bases from V and 6 from J, leaving 14 bases between them. The CDR3 has 15 amino acids. Germline values: CDR1 ENHRY, CDR2 SYGVKD. CDR3 sequence reads: CAISESAGPRAEAFF. The CDR3, as DNA: TGTGCCATCAGTGAGTCGGCAGGTCCTCGGGCTGAAGCTTTCTTT.

This chain connects TRBV30 to TRBJ2-1; no clear D. CDR3 size: 12 residues. Germline CDR1 GTSNPN, CDR2 SVGIG (reference sequence). The ends were cut back, 3 bases at V and 6 bases at J, with 9 bases in the middle. CDR3: CAWSGIANEQFF. DNA of the CDR3: TGTGCCTGGAGCGGAATCGCCAATGAGCAGTTCTTC.

V usage is TRBV5-1 and J usage is TRBJ1-1; 8 bases line up with TRBD1. With 4 bases clipped from V and 1 base from J, the junction kept 3 bases outside the gene matches. Germline lookup yields CDR1 SGHRS and CDR2 YFSETQ. The CDR3 spans 14 residues. Written as DNA, the CDR3 is TGCGCCAGCAGCATCGGACAGGGGAACACTGAAGCTTTCTTT. Translated: CASSIGQGNTEAFF.

The J gene is TRBJ1-6, the V gene TRBV7-9; D possibly corresponds to TRBD1 (6 bases). Germline assignment: CDR1 SEHNR and CDR2 FQNEAQ (reference sequence). This CDR3 is built from 15 residues. Deletions cut 5 bases from V and 7 bases from J, with 15 bases between. The chain's CDR3 is CASSPQGTVNSPLHF. The CDR3 DNA reads TGTGCCAGCAGCCCCCAGGGGACGGTAAATTCACCCCTCCACTTT.

This chain uses TRBV5-4 with TRBJ2-7; TRBD2 agrees at 12 bases. The CDR3 is made up of 14 amino acids. The V and J ends lost 4 bases and 10 bases, in that order; junction bases with no gene match: 9. In germline, CDR1 is SGHNT, CDR2 YYREEE (reference sequence). The DNA for the CDR3 is TGTGCCAGCAGCCCGTGGACTAGCGGGGTCCTCCAGTACTTC. Its translation: CASSPWTSGVLQYF.

The chain combines TRBV30 with TRBJ1-3; no clear D. The CDR3 consists of 13 residues. The V end was cut by 3 bases, the J end by 1 base, with 7 bases between. CDR1 is GTSNPN, CDR2 SVGIG, per germline (reference sequence). The CDR3, as DNA: TGTGCCTGGAGCTCTGGATCTGGAAACACCATATATTTT. Translated: CAWSSGSGNTIYF.

This clone showed up just a few times. This chain joins TRBV28 and TRBJ1-2; D gene uncertain. The CDR3 extends over 13 amino acids. V lost 2 bases and J lost 6, with 10 bases in between. CDR1 is MDHEN and CDR2 is SYDVKM in the germline V gene. CDR3 bases: TGTGCCAGCAGTTTACAAGGGATAAATGGCTACACCTTC. It specifies CASSLQGINGYTF.

Here the CDR3 reads CAWGSGSYEQYF. As DNA, the CDR3 is TGTGCCTGGGGGTCTGGATCCTACGAGCAGTACTTC. The rearrangement joins TRBV30 to TRBJ2-7; D uncertain. The CDR3 consists of 12 residues. The V end was cut by 5 bases, the J end by 1 base, with 9 bases between. Germline loops: CDR1 GTSNPN, CDR2 SVGIG (reference sequence).

This clone has a single count. V is TRBV19 and J is TRBJ1-5; D is unclear. The CDR3 totals 14 residues. In germline, CDR1 is LNHDA, CDR2 SQIVND (reference sequence). Trimming pared 7 bases from V and 0 bases from J, leaving 10 bases between. CDR3: CASTVDGSNQPQHF. Written as DNA, the CDR3 is TGTGCCAGTACTGTCGACGGTAGCAATCAGCCCCAGCATTTT.

J is TRBJ2-1 and V is TRBV18; the match to TRBD2 covers 9 bases. In germline, CDR1 is KGHSH, CDR2 LQKENI. V was pared by 3 bases and J by 7 bases, with 4 bases of the junction left unmatched. This CDR3 has 14 residues. CDR3 residues: CASSPIAGVNEQFF. The DNA of the CDR3 is TGTGCCAGCTCACCGATAGCGGGAGTAAATGAGCAGTTCTTC.

The CDR3 DNA reads as TGTGCCAGCAGTTTAAGGGTCTGGGACAGGGCCACTGAAGCTTTCTTT. Translated: CASSLRVWDRATEAFF. The J gene is TRBJ1-1, the V gene TRBV27, with TRBD1 matching 9 bases. The CDR3 spans 16 residues. Unmatched junction bases numbered 8, after V lost 2 bases and J lost 4 bases. The germline V gene has CDR1 MNHEY and CDR2 SMNVEV (reference sequence).

This clone was detected only once. This chain connects TRBV5-8 to TRBJ2-3; 7 bases line up with TRBD1. The CDR3 covers 14 residues. Unmatched junction bases numbered 3, after V lost 4 bases and J lost 1 base. Per germline, CDR1 SGHTS and CDR2 YDEGEE. Written as DNA, the CDR3 is TGTGCCAGCAGCAACGGACAGGGCACAGATACGCAGTATTTT. It codes for CASSNGQGTDTQYF. Together with reference TRBV5-8 and TRBJ2-3, the CDR3 gives the full variable domain: EAGVTQSPTHLIKTRGQQATLRCSPISGHTSVYWYQQALGLGLQFLLWYDEGEERNRGNFPPRFSGRQFPNYSSELNVNALELEDSALYLCASSNGQGTDTQYFGPGTRLTVL.

The V and J genes are TRBV10-1 and TRBJ1-1; D is perhaps TRBD1 (5 bases). This CDR3 spans 14 amino acids. Germline loops: CDR1 WNHNN, CDR2 SYGVQD (reference sequence). Trimming removed 5 bases at V and 4 bases at J, with 14 bases between. The CDR3 coding sequence is TGCGCCAGCAGTAAACGGACGGGGGGCACTGAAGCTTTCTTT. It is translated as CASSKRTGGTEAFF.

This chain joins TRBV30 and TRBJ2-7; TRBD2 matches at 13 bases. The CDR3 totals 13 residues. Trimming cost V 2 bases and J 8 bases; bases outside gene matches: 3. Germline CDR1 GTSNPN, CDR2 SVGIG (reference sequence). The CDR3 is CAWSQGTSGKQYF. As DNA, the CDR3 is TGTGCCTGGAGTCAGGGGACTAGCGGGAAGCAGTACTTC.

The V gene is TRBV30, the J gene TRBJ1-6, with TRBD1 identical over 7 bases. The V gene's germline CDR1 is GTSNPN and CDR2 SVGIG (reference sequence). This CDR3 region has 13 residues. V lost 2 bases to trimming and J lost 7 bases; unmatched junction nucleotides: 2. The CDR3 protein is CAWSTTGNSPLHF. For the CDR3, the DNA is TGTGCCTGGAGTACGACAGGGAATTCACCCCTCCACTTT. The entire variable domain, with the rest obtained from reference TRBV30 and TRBJ1-6, is as follows: SQTIHQWPATLVQPVGSPLSLECTVEGTSNPNLYWYRQAAGRGLQLLFYSVGIGQISSEVPQNLSASRPQDRQFILSSKKLLLSDSGFYLCAWSTTGNSPLHFGNGTRLTVT.